The 5 T cell receptor beta chains given below trace back to one sample, sequenced in a study of beta chain features in type 1 diabetes. Reverse transcribing all isolated RNA meant expressed TCRB transcripts were sequenced. The assay was immunoSEQ multiplex PCR, and TCRdb's table has in-frame clones only and misses some. The repertoire holds about 260,000 clones, 68% seen once, with around 0.05% in the top ten. The sample was naive CD4+ T cells from blood. The receptors were gathered from a man under 40 in good health.

This clone has only a few counts. The rearrangement links TRBV29-1 to TRBJ2-3, with no clear D. This CDR3 contains 13 residues. With 1 base removed from V and 2 bases from J, the gap between germline ends came to 7 bases. CDR1 SQVTM and CDR2 ANQGSEA come from the germline V gene. CDR3 coding DNA: TGCAGCGTTGAAGGGGTGGTCACAGATACGCAGTATTTT. It is translated as CSVEGVVTDTQYF.

This chain links TRBV30 with TRBJ1-2; D is possibly TRBD1 (5 bases). Looked up from germline, CDR1 is GTSNPN and CDR2 is SVGIG (reference sequence). The V end was cut by 7 bases, the J end by 6 bases, with 30 bases between. CDR3 length: 17 residues. Here the CDR3 reads CALTRTGTRHPMHGYTF. The CDR3 DNA follows: TGTGCCTTAACGCGGACCGGGACCCGCCACCCGATGCATGGCTACACCTTC. Drawing the rest from reference TRBV30 and TRBJ1-2, the complete variable domain is SQTIHQWPATLVQPVGSPLSLECTVEGTSNPNLYWYRQAAGRGLQLLFYSVGIGQISSEVPQNLSASRPQDRQFILSSKKLLLSDSGFYLCALTRTGTRHPMHGYTFGSGTRLTVV.

This clone was seen a handful of times. The V and J genes are TRBV30 and TRBJ1-1; 8 positions match TRBD1. The CDR3 has 15 residues. The germline V gene has CDR1 GTSNPN and CDR2 SVGIG (reference sequence). Trimming took 0 bases from V and 4 from J; bases not matched to a gene: 7. CDR3 loop: CAWSVLTGGGTEAFF. CDR3 coding DNA: TGTGCCTGGAGTGTCCTCACAGGGGGTGGCACTGAAGCTTTCTTT.

This clone was observed a few times. This chain connects TRBV7-9 to TRBJ2-7; D remains ambiguous. Germline CDR1 and CDR2: SEHNR and FQNEAQ (reference sequence). The CDR3 runs to 14 residues. The ends were cut back, 0 bases at V and 0 bases at J, with 6 bases in the middle. The CDR3 coding sequence is TGTGCCAGCAGCTTAGCCCAGGCCTCCTACGAGCAGTACTTC. Translating it yields CASSLAQASYEQYF.

Worth noting for this clone: At one boundary the junction diverges from the germline segment, which might be a read error. V gene TRBV25-1 combines with J gene TRBJ2-1; the D is unclear. The CDR3 has 12 amino acids. Germline V gene data show CDR1 as MGHDK and CDR2 as SYGVNS. CDR3 protein: CASSEGSLLPVF. The CDR3 nucleotides read TGTGCCAGCAGTGAAGGCAGCCTCTTACCGGTCTTC. Variable domain in full (rest from reference TRBV25-1 and TRBJ2-1): EADIYQTPRYLVIGTGKKITLECSQTMGHDKMYWYQQDPGMELHLIHYSYGVNSTEKGDLSSESTVSRIRTEHFPLTLESARPSHTSQYLCASSEGSLLPVFGPGTRLTVL.